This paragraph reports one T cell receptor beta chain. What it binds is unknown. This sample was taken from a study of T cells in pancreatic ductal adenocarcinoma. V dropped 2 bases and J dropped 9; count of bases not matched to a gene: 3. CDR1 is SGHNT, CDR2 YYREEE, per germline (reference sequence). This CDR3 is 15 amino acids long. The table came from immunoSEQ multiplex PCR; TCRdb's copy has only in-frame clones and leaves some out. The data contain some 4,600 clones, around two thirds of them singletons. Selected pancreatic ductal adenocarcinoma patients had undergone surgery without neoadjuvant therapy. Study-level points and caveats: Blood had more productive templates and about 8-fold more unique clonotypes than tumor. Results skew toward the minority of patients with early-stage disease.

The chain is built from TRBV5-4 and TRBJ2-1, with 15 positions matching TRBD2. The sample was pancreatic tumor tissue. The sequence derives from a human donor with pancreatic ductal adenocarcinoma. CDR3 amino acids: CASSLRTSGRGEQFF. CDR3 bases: TGTGCCAGCAGCTTAAGGACTAGCGGGAGGGGTGAGCAGTTCTTC.